These 5 T cell receptor beta chains originate from one sample sequenced in a study of blood T cell repertoires in COVID-19. The repertoire was sequenced with immunoSEQ multiplex PCR; TCRdb's copy has only in-frame clones and lacks some. Of 55,000 to 80,000 clones in the sample, approximately 88% were seen once. Sequencing was performed on peripheral blood. These receptor sequences come from a human donor in a cohort sampled during active COVID-19.

The V call is TRBV27, the J call TRBJ2-2, with D uncertain. CDR3 length: 9 amino acids. Per the germline V gene, CDR1 is MNHEY and CDR2 is SMNVEV (reference sequence). This CDR3 reads CLPVGELFF. The DNA for the CDR3 is TGTCTCCCGGTGGGGGAGCTGTTTTTT.

J is TRBJ2-3 and V is TRBV29-1, with no clear D. Deletions cut 4 bases from V and 14 bases from J, with 16 bases between. CDR1 is SQVTM, CDR2 ANQGSEA, per germline. This CDR3 region has 11 residues. CDR3 protein: CSVGQEEKTYF. The CDR3 region has the DNA TGCAGCGTTGGCCAGGAAGAAAAGACGTATTTT.

CDR3 sequence (DNA): TGTGCCAGCAGCTCGGGGGAGTTCTTC. Encoded protein: CASSSGEFF. V is TRBV14 and J is TRBJ2-1; D is perhaps TRBD2 (6 bases). This CDR3 is built from 9 residues. Germline V gene lookup returns CDR1 SGHDN and CDR2 FVKESK. The V gene lost 5 bases and the J gene lost 14 bases, with 7 bases spanning the gap.

The chain employs TRBV7-9 and TRBJ1-1; D uncertain. This CDR3 has 14 amino acids. V was pared by 11 bases and J by 4 bases, with 20 bases between. Germline loops: CDR1 SEHNR, CDR2 FQNEAQ (reference sequence). DNA for the CDR3: TGTGCCGGCACGAGAGTTTCGGTGGTCACTGAAGCTTTCTTT. It codes for CAGTRVSVVTEAFF. Full variable domain (outside the CDR3, taken from reference TRBV7-9 and TRBJ1-1): DTGVSQNPRHKITKRGQNVTFRCDPISEHNRLYWYRQTLGQGPEFLTYFQNEAQLEKSRLLSDRFSAERPKGSFSTLEIQRTEQGDSAMYLCAGTRVSVVTEAFFGQGTRLTVV.

J is TRBJ2-5 and V is TRBV19, with 11 bases that match TRBD1. Germline CDR1 is LNHDA and CDR2 is SQIVND (reference sequence). CDR3 length equals 15 residues. The V gene end was trimmed by 6 bases and the J gene end by 1 base; junction bases not matched to a gene: 4. This chain's CDR3 is CASSLDRGLQETQYF. The CDR3 nucleotides are TGTGCCAGTAGCCTGGACAGGGGGCTCCAAGAGACCCAGTACTTC. Using reference TRBV19 and TRBJ2-5 for the parts outside the CDR3, the full variable domain is DGGITQSPKYLFRKEGQNVTLSCEQNLNHDAMYWYRQDPGQGLRLIYYSQIVNDFQKGDIAEGYSVSREKKESFPLTVTSAQKNPTAFYLCASSLDRGLQETQYFGPGTRLLVL.